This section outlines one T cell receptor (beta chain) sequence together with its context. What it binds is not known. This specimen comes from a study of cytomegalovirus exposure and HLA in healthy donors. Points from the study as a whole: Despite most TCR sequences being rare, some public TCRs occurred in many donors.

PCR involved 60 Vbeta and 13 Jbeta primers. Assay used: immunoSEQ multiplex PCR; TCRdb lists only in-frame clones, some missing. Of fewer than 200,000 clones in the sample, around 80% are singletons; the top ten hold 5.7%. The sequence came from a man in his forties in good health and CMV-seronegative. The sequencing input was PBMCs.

CDR3 loop: CASSSQGSEQFF. DNA for the CDR3: TGTGCCAGCAGCTCACAGGGGAGTGAGCAGTTCTTC. The genes are TRBV5-8 and TRBJ2-1, with 7 bases matching TRBD1. CDR1 SGHTS and CDR2 YDEGEE come from the germline V gene. The CDR3 consists of 12 residues. The V segment lost 3 bases and the J segment 9 bases; nucleotides outside the gene matches: 3.